A single sample is the source of the 7 T cell receptor beta chains below, sequenced in a study of CD8+ T cells in alopecia areata. RNA, once extracted, was reverse transcribed into cDNA for use as the sequencing template. The protocol was immunoSEQ multiplex PCR, while the TCRdb copy is restricted to in-frame clones and leaves out a portion. The sample lists about 14,000 clones, around three fifths occurring once. About five patients had their CD4+ cells sorted into CD25+CD127- cells. Sequences were obtained from CD4+ Tregs sorted from blood. The origin of the receptors is a human donor with alopecia areata.

This clone is termed medium-sized. The sample has other DNA sequences that encode this CDR3 too. The chain carries TRBV28 and TRBJ2-3, with TRBD1 matching 8 bases. Germline V CDR1 and CDR2: MDHEN, SYDVKM. This CDR3 has 13 residues. Germline trimming cut 10 bases from V and 2 bases from J; bases unmatched to any gene: 5. The CDR3 nucleotides are TGTGCCAACCGGGACAGGAACACAGATACGCAGTATTTT. This codes for CANRDRNTDTQYF.

The rearrangement links TRBV4-1 to TRBJ1-1; D perhaps matches TRBD1 (5 bases). Looked up from germline, CDR1 is MGHRA and CDR2 is YSYEKL. Trimming pared 3 bases from V and 2 bases from J, leaving 16 bases between. The CDR3 extends over 16 amino acids. The CDR3 protein is CASSHTRDPLNTEAFF. In DNA, the CDR3 is TGCGCCAGCAGCCACACACGGGACCCACTAAACACTGAAGCTTTCTTT.

In its sample, this clone was seen a few times. This chain connects TRBV2 to TRBJ1-6; D is possibly TRBD1 (6 bases). Trimming removed 8 bases at V and 8 bases at J, with 16 bases between. From germline, CDR1 is SNHLY and CDR2 FYNNEI. This CDR3 is built from 14 residues. The CDR3 coding sequence is TGTGCCAGCGATCGAGGGGGGCCGGATTCACCCCTCCACTTT. It yields the protein CASDRGGPDSPLHF.

This clone appeared a few times. The chain recombines TRBV28 with TRBJ2-7; D perhaps matches TRBD1 (5 bases). Germline V gene data show CDR1 as MDHEN and CDR2 as SYDVKM. The V end lost 2 bases, the J end lost 3 bases, and 8 bases lay between the germline ends. This CDR3 has 13 amino acids. The CDR3 here is CASSLPGHYEQYF. The CDR3 region has the DNA TGTGCCAGCAGTTTACCAGGACACTACGAGCAGTACTTC.

The chain joins TRBV5-1 to TRBJ2-1; tentatively, D is TRBD2 (6 bases). V was pared by 4 bases and J by 4 bases, with 12 bases between. This CDR3 has 14 amino acids. Germline V gene data show CDR1 as SGHRS and CDR2 as YFSETQ. The CDR3 coding sequence is TGCGCCAGCAGCGGCGGGATAACGTACAATGAGCAGTTCTTC. This gives the protein CASSGGITYNEQFF.

The rearrangement uses TRBV5-1 and TRBJ2-1, with TRBD2 matching 10 bases. This CDR3 spans 13 amino acids. The V and J ends lost 6 bases and 9 bases, in that order; junction bases with no gene match: 6. Germline V CDR1 and CDR2: SGHRS, YFSETQ. CDR3 amino acids: CASTSGRGGEQFF. The CDR3 DNA follows: TGCGCCAGCACTAGCGGGAGAGGAGGTGAGCAGTTCTTC.

This clone has a handful of counts. The chain couples TRBV28 to TRBJ2-3; TRBD2 matches 9 bases. Trimming removed 4 bases from V and 5 bases from J; junction bases left unmatched: 7. CDR3 length: 15 residues. The V gene's germline CDR1 is MDHEN and CDR2 SYDVKM. DNA of the CDR3: TGTGCCAGCAGTTCTCTGGCGGGAGGGATAGATACGCAGTATTTT. Amino acids: CASSSLAGGIDTQYF.